Listed below are T cell receptor beta chains from one sample, sequenced in a study of T cell responses to AZD1222 COVID-19 vaccine. Profiling relied on immunoSEQ multiplex PCR, and the TCRdb table lists in-frame clones only, not all of them. The sample consists of 70,000 or so clones, around 88% of them appearing once. The sample here was peripheral blood, taken on day 0 of AZD1222 vaccination. The receptors originated from an adult in good health. Each CDR3 is given with its conserved first and last residue. D genes are given only for firm matches. Size is omitted from some rows. Given values are once, few, many or a class for expanded clones.

v_call	d_call	clone_size	j_call	cdr3_aa	cdr3_nt
TRBV10-2	-	-	TRBJ1-5	CASSWEISSNQPQHF	TGCGCCAGCAGTTGGGAGATCTCTAGCAATCAGCCCCAGCATTTT
TRBV11-3	-	-	TRBJ2-5	CASSSGQETQYF	TGTGCCAGCAGCTCCGGCCAAGAGACCCAGTACTTC
TRBV19	-	-	TRBJ2-1	CASGPREVHNEQFF	TGTGCCAGTGGCCCAAGAGAGGTTCATAATGAGCAGTTCTTC
TRBV6-5	-	-	TRBJ2-7	CASSPNSVLDEQYF	TGTGCCAGCAGCCCGAACTCGGTCCTTGACGAGCAGTACTTC
TRBV6-5	-	-	TRBJ1-6	CASSYADGYNSPLHF	TGTGCCAGCAGTTACGCGGACGGCTATAATTCACCCCTCCACTTT
TRBV3-1/TRBV3-2	-	once	TRBJ2-3	CASSQASITDTQYF	TGTGCCAGCAGCCAAGCTTCTATCACAGATACGCAGTATTTT
TRBV28	TRBD1	few	TRBJ2-7	CASVGAGQGIRGQYF	TGTGCCAGCGTGGGGGCGGGACAGGGGATCCGGGGGCAGTACTTC
TRBV6-5	-	-	TRBJ2-5	CASSYRVGQETQYF	TGTGCCAGCAGTTATAGAGTGGGGCAAGAGACCCAGTACTTC
TRBV24-1	-	few	TRBJ2-2	CATSDLPGGNAGELFF	TGTGCCACCAGTGATTTGCCCGGGGGCAACGCCGGGGAGCTGTTTTTT
TRBV5-8	-	-	TRBJ1-4	CASSLPGPANEKLFF	TGTGCCAGCAGCCTCCCAGGGCCGGCTAATGAAAAACTGTTTTTT
TRBV5-1	-	-	TRBJ2-3	CASSLVVTRTDTQYF	TGCGCCAGCAGCTTGGTTGTGACCCGCACAGATACGCAGTATTTT
TRBV19	-	few	TRBJ2-5	CASSKEARWGIQETQYF	TGTGCCAGTAGTAAAGAGGCCCGGTGGGGAATCCAAGAGACCCAGTACTTC
TRBV6-4	TRBD1	-	TRBJ1-6	CASSDGTGGSPLHF	TGTGCCAGCAGTGACGGGACAGGGGGTTCACCCCTCCACTTT
TRBV27	-	-	TRBJ2-7	CASSPSRRQSLYEQYF	TGTGCCAGCAGTCCGTCCAGGAGACAGAGCTTGTACGAGCAGTACTTC
TRBV18	TRBD1	-	TRBJ1-6	CASSRAGGAIDNSPLHF	TGTGCCAGCTCACGAGCAGGGGGCGCGATCGATAATTCACCCCTCCACTTT
TRBV20-1	TRBD2	-	TRBJ2-1	CSASMLAGGFNEQFF	TGCAGTGCTAGTATGTTAGCGGGGGGTTTCAATGAGCAGTTCTTC
TRBV6-2/TRBV6-3	-	-	TRBJ1-6	CASSYGGSPLHF	TGTGCCAGCAGTTACGGCGGTTCACCCCTCCACTTT
TRBV23-1	TRBD2	-	TRBJ2-7	CASTLWREFSYEQYF	TGCGCCAGCACCCTCTGGCGGGAGTTTAGCTACGAGCAGTACTTC
TRBV9	TRBD1	-	TRBJ2-7	CASSVGWAGGYEQYF	TGTGCCAGCAGCGTAGGTTGGGCAGGGGGCTACGAGCAGTACTTC
TRBV21-1	-	few	TRBJ1-4	CASSSATNEKLFF	TGTGCCAGCAGCTCAGCAACTAATGAAAAACTGTTTTTT
TRBV19	TRBD1	few	TRBJ1-1	CASTTTGEKTEAFF	TGTGCCAGTACCACGACAGGGGAGAAAACTGAAGCTTTCTTT
TRBV28	-	-	TRBJ1-2	CASRQGLYYGYTF	TGTGCCAGCAGACAAGGACTTTACTATGGCTACACCTTC
TRBV4-2	TRBD2	-	TRBJ2-1	CASRPGLAEDNEQFF	TGTGCCAGCCGACCGGGACTAGCGGAAGACAATGAGCAGTTCTTC
TRBV6-2/TRBV6-3	-	-	TRBJ2-7	CASNPERQGHYEQYF	TGTGCCAGCAACCCCGAGAGGCAGGGGCACTACGAGCAGTACTTC
TRBV10-3	TRBD1	-	TRBJ1-1	CAIRQGYSGTEAFF	TGTGCCATCAGACAGGGGTACTCGGGGACTGAAGCTTTCTTT
TRBV25-1	-	-	TRBJ2-5	CASSATRETQYF	TGTGCCAGCAGTGCCACCCGGGAGACCCAGTACTTC
TRBV7-9	TRBD1	-	TRBJ2-7	CASSVTGTGGAWTSYEQYF	TGTGCCAGCAGCGTAACCGGGACAGGGGGCGCTTGGACCTCCTACGAGCAGTACTTC
TRBV3-1/TRBV3-2	-	-	TRBJ1-5	CASSQDLGGYNSQNQPQHF	TGTGCCAGCAGCCAAGATTTGGGAGGGTACAATAGTCAAAATCAGCCCCAGCATTTT
TRBV4-1	TRBD1	-	TRBJ1-1	CASSQVQGVGTEAFF	TGCGCCAGCAGCCAAGTTCAGGGGGTCGGCACTGAAGCTTTCTTT
TRBV10-3	-	-	TRBJ1-5	CAIRSTGNSNQPQHF	TGTGCCATCAGATCGACAGGAAATAGCAATCAGCCCCAGCATTTT
TRBV6-5	-	-	TRBJ1-1	CASSYSSGINTEAFF	TGTGCCAGCAGTTACTCTTCAGGGATCAACACTGAAGCTTTCTTT
TRBV27	-	-	TRBJ2-7	CASSLSIQEDYEQYF	TGTGCCAGCAGTTTATCGATCCAGGAAGACTACGAGCAGTACTTC
TRBV27	TRBD1	-	TRBJ1-1	CASSLSTRGYTEAFF	TGTGCCAGCAGTTTATCGACCAGGGGGTACACTGAAGCTTTCTTT
TRBV19	TRBD1	-	TRBJ2-6	CASHRGRDLTF	TGTGCCAGCCACAGGGGGAGAGACCTGACTTTC
TRBV2	TRBD2	-	TRBJ2-4	CASRDGLAGGLAKNIQYF	TGTGCCAGCAGGGACGGACTAGCGGGGGGACTAGCCAAAAACATTCAGTACTTC
TRBV5-1	TRBD1	once	TRBJ1-4	CASSFGTAKTNEKLFF	TGCGCCAGCAGCTTTGGGACAGCCAAAACTAATGAAAAACTGTTTTTT
TRBV6-2/TRBV6-3	-	once	TRBJ1-6	CASSGLAAINSPLHF	TGTGCCAGCAGCGGGCTAGCGGCTATCAATTCACCCCTCCACTTT
TRBV4-1	TRBD1	-	TRBJ2-7	CASSQAGTGVYEQYF	TGCGCCAGCAGCCAAGCCGGGACAGGGGTGTACGAGCAGTACTTC
TRBV28	-	-	TRBJ1-1	CASSLWAQGTEAFF	TGTGCCAGCAGTTTATGGGCCCAGGGGACTGAAGCTTTCTTT
TRBV7-8	-	-	TRBJ1-1	CASSYRPGETFF	TGTGCCAGCAGTTACAGGCCAGGTGAAACTTTCTTT
TRBV30	-	once	TRBJ1-5	CAWSGTSGQPQHF	TGTGCCTGGAGCGGGACGTCGGGTCAGCCCCAGCATTTT
TRBV3-1/TRBV3-2	-	-	TRBJ2-7	CASSQGIKSYEQYF	TGTGCCAGCAGCCAAGGAATCAAATCCTACGAGCAGTACTTC
TRBV19	-	-	TRBJ1-5	CASSIVLGQPQHF	TGTGCCAGTAGTATAGTCCTGGGACAGCCCCAGCATTTT
TRBV5-1	-	-	TRBJ2-7	CASSLAKGRGYEQYF	TGCGCCAGCAGCTTGGCCAAGGGACGCGGCTACGAGCAGTACTTC
TRBV15	-	-	TRBJ1-1	CATSRDQGEAFF	TGTGCCACCAGCAGAGATCAGGGTGAAGCTTTCTTT
TRBV20-1	-	-	TRBJ1-2	CSASISGDTVYGYTF	TGCAGTGCAAGTATCTCCGGGGACACGGTCTATGGCTACACCTTC
TRBV21-1	-	-	TRBJ2-7	CASSLKGQCNEQYF	TGTGCCAGCAGCCTCAAGGGACAGTGTAACGAGCAGTACTTC
TRBV9	-	-	TRBJ1-6	CASSVDDPPLHF	TGTGCCAGCAGCGTAGACGACCCACCCCTCCACTTT
TRBV10-3	-	-	TRBJ2-2	CAISESSGATGGELFF	TGTGCCATCAGTGAGTCGTCGGGGGCAACAGGCGGGGAGCTGTTTTTT
TRBV3-1/TRBV3-2	-	-	TRBJ1-1	CASSRGINTEAFF	TGTGCCAGCAGCCGGGGAATCAACACTGAAGCTTTCTTT
TRBV7-8	-	-	TRBJ2-6	CASTGPTGTSGANVLTF	TGTGCCAGCACCGGCCCTACAGGGACCTCTGGGGCCAACGTCCTGACTTTC
TRBV30	-	-	TRBJ1-1	CAWTPRRSTGTEAFF	TGTGCCTGGACCCCTAGACGTTCTACCGGCACTGAAGCTTTCTTT
TRBV9	TRBD1	once	TRBJ2-5	CASSATGGRETQYF	TGTGCCAGCAGCGCGACAGGGGGAAGAGAGACCCAGTACTTC
TRBV20-1	TRBD2	-	TRBJ2-1	CSASATSGGANEQFF	TGCAGTGCTAGTGCGACTAGCGGGGGAGCAAATGAGCAGTTCTTC
TRBV5-1	TRBD2	-	TRBJ2-5	CASSRGLAGAVGETQYF	TGCGCCAGCAGCCGAGGACTAGCGGGGGCTGTCGGGGAGACCCAGTACTTC
TRBV5-5	-	-	TRBJ1-1	CASSLDRANTEAFF	TGTGCCAGCAGCTTGGACAGGGCGAACACTGAAGCTTTCTTT
TRBV7-6	TRBD1	few	TRBJ2-1	CASTSGTGFDNEQFF	TGTGCCAGCACCTCCGGGACAGGGTTCGACAATGAGCAGTTCTTC
TRBV28	TRBD2	-	TRBJ2-5	CASSFGSASGRAETQYF	TGTGCCAGCAGTTTCGGTTCGGCTAGCGGGAGGGCAGAGACCCAGTACTTC
TRBV20-1	-	-	TRBJ1-6	CSAHSPLHF	TGCAGTGCCCATTCACCCCTCCACTTT
TRBV7-6	TRBD1	-	TRBJ1-6	CASRDRYSPLHF	TGTGCCAGCAGGGACAGGTACTCACCCCTCCACTTT